The sample holds many counts of the clone carrying this TCR beta chain. The data belong to a study of T cells in Graves' hyperthyroidism and ophthalmopathy. There were TCR beta CDR3 regions amplified from RNA transcripts. The HTBI set primed first-round TCR CDR3 RT-PCR. Each CDR3 protein is one row after TCRdb ran MiXCR on the multiplex PCR reads. This table has fewer than 900,000 distinct CDR3 sequences, roughly a sixth appearing once. Germline V gene lookup returns CDR1 DFQATT and CDR2 SNEGSKA (reference sequence). V lost 8 bases and J 2 bases, leaving 17 bases between the germline ends. The CDR3 totals 14 residues.

The sequence came from a woman aged 50 to 60 with Graves' hyperthyroidism that later progressed to Graves' ophthalmopathy. The sample consisted of blood. The J gene is TRBJ2-3, the V gene TRBV20-1; D could derive from TRBD1 or TRBD2 (6 bases each). The CDR3 loop is CSFRGVPSTDTQYF. In DNA form, the CDR3 reads TGCAGTTTTAGGGGGGTCCCATCCACAGATACGCAGTATTTT.